The clone carrying this T cell receptor beta chain occurred once. The data stem from a study of OX40 agonist ivuxolimab in advanced cancers. TCRdb's table, derived via immunoSEQ multiplex PCR, lists solely in-frame clones and lacks some. This sample yields 9,500 to 15,000 clones, of which roughly 71% are seen a single time; about an eighth belongs to the top ten. Source: CD4+ or CD8+ T cells sorted from blood, taken in a trial of the OX40 agonist ivuxolimab. The origin of this receptor is an adult with an advanced solid tumor such as melanoma, head and neck, liver or kidney cancer.

CDR3 nucleotides: TGTGCCAGCAGTTTAAGAGGGGCCACTGAAGCTTTCTTT. This gives the protein CASSLRGATEAFF. This chain links TRBV27 with TRBJ1-1; the D gene is possibly TRBD1 (5 bases). V lost 2 bases and J lost 4, with 8 bases in between. In germline, CDR1 is MNHEY, CDR2 SMNVEV (reference sequence). The CDR3 extends over 13 amino acids.